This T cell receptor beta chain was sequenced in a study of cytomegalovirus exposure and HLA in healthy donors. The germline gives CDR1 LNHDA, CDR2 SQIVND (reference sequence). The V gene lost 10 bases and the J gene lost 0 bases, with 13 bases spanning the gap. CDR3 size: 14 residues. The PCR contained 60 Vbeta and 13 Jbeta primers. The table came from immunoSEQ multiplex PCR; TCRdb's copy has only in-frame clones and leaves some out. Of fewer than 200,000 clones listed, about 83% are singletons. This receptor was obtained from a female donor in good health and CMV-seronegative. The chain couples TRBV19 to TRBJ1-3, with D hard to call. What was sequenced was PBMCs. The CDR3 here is CATKLGNSGNTIYF. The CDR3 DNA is TGTGCCACGAAACTGGGCAACTCTGGAAACACCATATATTTT.